This is a list of T cell receptor beta chains from one sample in a study of response to subunit inactivated influenza vaccine. One entry per CDR3 protein, called by TCRdb with MiXCR from the RT-PCR reads. The data hold approximately 500,000 distinct CDR3 sequences, with about 14% observed a single time. This sample comprised PBMCs from blood, obtained about 11 days after vaccination. The receptors were sampled from a man between 50 and 59 years old who received an inactivated influenza vaccine. Both conserved end residues are part of each CDR3. Fields, in order: V gene, D gene, clone size, J gene, CDR3 length, CDR3 protein, CDR3 DNA. The D gene is left open where the match is weak. Not every row has a clone size; where given, it reads once, few, many or a size class.

>TRBV7-2|NA|many|TRBJ1-6|13
CASSLYRQPPLHF
TGTGCCAGCAGCTTGTACAGACAGCCGCCCCTCCACTTT
>TRBV7-2|NA|few|TRBJ1-1|14
CASSIEATVTEAFF
TGTGCCAGCAGCATAGAGGCGACGGTCACTGAAGCTTTCTTT
>TRBV14|NA|few|TRBJ1-2|17
CASSRFPLDTINYGYTF
TGTGCCAGCAGCCGATTCCCTCTGGACACCATTAACTATGGCTACACCTTC
>TRBV7-2|NA|NA|TRBJ2-1|13
CASSSYTKGEQFF
TGTGCCAGCAGCTCCTACACCAAAGGTGAGCAGTTCTTC
>TRBV20-1|TRBD2|NA|TRBJ2-5|16
CSASPVAGIPQETQYF
TGCAGTGCTAGCCCAGTAGCGGGGATACCACAAGAGACCCAGTACTTC
>TRBV20-1|NA|few|TRBJ2-7|13
CSARVSGTGEQYF
TGCAGTGCTAGAGTTTCCGGAACGGGCGAGCAGTACTTC
>TRBV24-1|TRBD2|NA|TRBJ2-1|20
CATSDSGTSGGTWVLGEQFF
TGTGCCACCAGTGATTCCGGGACTAGCGGGGGCACCTGGGTTTTGGGTGAGCAGTTCTTC
>TRBV28|TRBD2|NA|TRBJ2-1|16
CASSSSSGSRYNEQFF
TGTGCCAGCAGTTCCAGTAGCGGGAGTAGGTACAATGAGCAGTTCTTC
>TRBV6-2/TRBV6-3|NA|few|TRBJ1-5|13
CASGGRLNQPQHF
TGTGCCAGCGGGGGCCGTCTCAATCAGCCCCAGCATTTT
>TRBV20-1|TRBD2|few|TRBJ2-7|17
CSARSGTSGEPYYEQYF
TGCAGTGCTCGCTCCGGGACTAGCGGGGAGCCTTATTACGAGCAGTACTTC
>TRBV20-1|NA|NA|TRBJ2-7|15
CSARPRTISSYEQYF
TGCAGTGCTAGACCACGGACTATTAGCTCCTACGAGCAGTACTTC
>TRBV7-2|NA|NA|TRBJ1-2|14
CASSLAPVGYGYTF
TGTGCCAGCAGCTTAGCGCCGGTCGGGTATGGCTACACCTTC
>TRBV5-1|TRBD2|NA|TRBJ2-3|19
CASSAQLGTSGGSTDTQYF
TGCGCCAGCAGCGCTCAGCTCGGGACTAGCGGGGGGAGCACAGATACGCAGTATTTT
>TRBV10-3|NA|NA|TRBJ1-1|15
CAIRTATGGLPPAFF
TGTGCCATCCGCACCGCCACGGGGGGCTTGCCTCCTGCTTTCTTT
>TRBV9|NA|many|TRBJ2-2|14
CASSESKNTGELFF
TGTGCCAGCAGCGAGTCAAAGAACACCGGGGAGCTGTTTTTT
>TRBV10-3|NA|many|TRBJ2-7|12
CAISRVSYEQYF
TGTGCCATCAGTCGGGTCTCCTACGAGCAGTACTTC
>TRBV28|TRBD1|few|TRBJ2-5|12
CASTRGTETQYF
TGTGCCAGCACCAGGGGGACAGAGACCCAGTACTTC
>TRBV7-3|NA|few|TRBJ2-2|15
CASSLSGQSTGELFF
TGTGCCAGCAGCTTATCCGGCCAGAGCACCGGGGAGCTGTTTTTT
>TRBV3-1|NA|few|TRBJ2-5|16
CASRMEVGRQQETQYF
TGTGCCAGCAGGATGGAAGTGGGCAGGCAGCAAGAGACCCAGTACTTC
>TRBV20-1|TRBD2|few|TRBJ2-7|17
CSAARGLAGGPLYEQYF
TGCAGTGCTGCCCGGGGACTAGCGGGAGGGCCCCTGTACGAGCAGTACTTC
>TRBV11-2|TRBD2|few|TRBJ2-1|15
CASSLDLGLVSEQFF
TGTGCCAGCAGCTTAGATTTAGGACTAGTGAGTGAGCAGTTCTTC
>TRBV28|NA|few|TRBJ2-3|17
CASSPAPRLGRTATQYF
TGTGCCAGCAGTCCGGCTCCACGACTAGGCAGGACAGCTACGCAGTATTTT
>TRBV5-5|NA|NA|TRBJ2-3|13
CASSPPRPGTQYF
TGTGCCAGCAGCCCACCTCGTCCCGGTACGCAGTATTTT
>TRBV12-3/TRBV12-4|NA|few|TRBJ2-1|15
CASSKDNLVYNEQFF
TGTGCCAGCAGTAAGGACAATTTAGTCTACAATGAGCAGTTCTTC
>TRBV7-2|NA|NA|TRBJ2-5|14
CASSPMGGAETQYF
TGTGCCAGCAGCCCAATGGGGGGGGCCGAGACCCAGTACTTC
>TRBV7-9|TRBD2|few|TRBJ2-1|17
CASSRIPGTNRHNEQFF
TGTGCCAGCAGTCGCATTCCCGGGACTAACAGGCACAATGAGCAGTTCTTC
>TRBV7-2|NA|NA|TRBJ2-2|13
CASSEDQTGELSF
TGTGCCAGCAGCGAAGATCAGACCGGGGAGCTGTCTTTT
>TRBV6-1|TRBD1|NA|TRBJ1-4|14
CASTTTGGVEKLFF
TGTGCCAGCACCACCACAGGGGGGGTTGAAAAACTGTTTTTT
>TRBV5-1|NA|NA|TRBJ2-1|14
CASSSGPIYNEQFF
TGCGCCAGCAGCTCTGGACCGATCTACAATGAGCAGTTCTTC
>TRBV20-1|TRBD2|NA|TRBJ2-3|14
CSAGTSGDTDTQYF
TGCAGTGCTGGGACTAGCGGGGACACAGATACGCAGTATTTT
>TRBV3-1|NA|NA|TRBJ1-2|14
CASSQGVPGYGYTF
TGTGCCAGCAGCCAAGGGGTTCCAGGCTATGGCTACACCTTC
>TRBV20-1|TRBD2|few|TRBJ2-1|15
CSARGLAGVGNEQFF
TGCAGTGCTAGAGGACTAGCGGGAGTTGGAAATGAGCAGTTCTTC
>TRBV28|NA|NA|TRBJ2-4|14
CASSPVLAKNIQYF
TGTGCCAGCAGCCCCGTACTAGCCAAAAACATTCAGTACTTC
>TRBV4-2|TRBD1|few|TRBJ1-1|18
CASSQKTAGQGEITEAFF
TGTGCCAGCAGCCAAAAAACGGCCGGACAGGGGGAGATTACTGAAGCTTTCTTT
>TRBV25-1|NA|few|TRBJ1-2|13
CASSDSGPYGYTF
TGTGCCAGCAGTGACAGCGGACCCTATGGCTACACCTTC
>TRBV12-3/TRBV12-4|NA|few|TRBJ1-3|13
CASSVFIGNTIYF
TGTGCCAGCAGTGTGTTTATAGGAAACACCATATATTTT
>TRBV20-1|NA|NA|TRBJ1-5|14
CSARRPGGHQPQHF
TGCAGTGCTAGGCGCCCCGGAGGGCATCAGCCCCAGCATTTT
>TRBV7-6|NA|NA|TRBJ1-1|15
CASSLVAAIDTEAFF
TGTGCCAGCAGCTTAGTTGCGGCAATCGACACTGAAGCTTTCTTT
>TRBV7-2|NA|NA|TRBJ2-7|15
CASSPQGRRNSEQYF
TGTGCCAGCAGCCCCCAAGGCCGAAGGAACTCCGAGCAGTACTTC